This TCR beta chain appears in the sequencing data of a study of cytomegalovirus exposure and HLA in healthy donors. The CDR3 extends over 18 amino acids. With 0 bases clipped from V and 2 bases from J, the junction kept 12 bases outside the gene matches. Germline assignment: CDR1 SGDLS and CDR2 YYNGEE. The study ran its PCR with 60 Vbeta and 13 Jbeta primers. Clones were sequenced by immunoSEQ multiplex PCR, and TCRdb holds only the in-frame ones, with some missing. The data contain about 98,000 clones, about 74% of them singletons. Study-wide findings and caveats: Reports indicate that TCR beta sequences accurately predicted the HLA-A and HLA-B alleles of most subjects.

In the case of this clone: The antigen remains undetermined.

The source is a male donor in good health and CMV-seronegative. This chain connects TRBV9 to TRBJ2-3, with TRBD2 matching 7 bases. The sequencing input was PBMCs. CDR3 bases: TGTGCCAGCAGCGTAGGTTCGGGCGGGGGATCTTACACAGATACGCAGTATTTT. Translating it yields CASSVGSGGGSYTDTQYF.